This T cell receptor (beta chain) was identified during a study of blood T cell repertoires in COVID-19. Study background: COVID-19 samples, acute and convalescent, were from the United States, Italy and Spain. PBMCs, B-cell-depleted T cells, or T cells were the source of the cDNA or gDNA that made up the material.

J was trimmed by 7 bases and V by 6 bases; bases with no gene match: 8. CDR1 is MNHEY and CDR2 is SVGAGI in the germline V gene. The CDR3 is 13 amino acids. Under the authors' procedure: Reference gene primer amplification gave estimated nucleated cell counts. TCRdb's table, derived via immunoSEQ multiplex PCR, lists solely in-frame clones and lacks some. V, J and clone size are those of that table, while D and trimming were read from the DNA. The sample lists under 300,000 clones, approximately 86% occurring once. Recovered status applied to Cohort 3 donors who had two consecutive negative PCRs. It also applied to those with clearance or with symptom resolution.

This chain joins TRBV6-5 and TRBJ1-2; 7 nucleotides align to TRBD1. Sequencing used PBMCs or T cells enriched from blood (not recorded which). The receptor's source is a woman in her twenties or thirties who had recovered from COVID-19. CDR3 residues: CASRPRGVGGYTF. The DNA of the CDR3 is TGTGCCAGCAGGCCCAGGGGGGTAGGTGGCTACACCTTC.